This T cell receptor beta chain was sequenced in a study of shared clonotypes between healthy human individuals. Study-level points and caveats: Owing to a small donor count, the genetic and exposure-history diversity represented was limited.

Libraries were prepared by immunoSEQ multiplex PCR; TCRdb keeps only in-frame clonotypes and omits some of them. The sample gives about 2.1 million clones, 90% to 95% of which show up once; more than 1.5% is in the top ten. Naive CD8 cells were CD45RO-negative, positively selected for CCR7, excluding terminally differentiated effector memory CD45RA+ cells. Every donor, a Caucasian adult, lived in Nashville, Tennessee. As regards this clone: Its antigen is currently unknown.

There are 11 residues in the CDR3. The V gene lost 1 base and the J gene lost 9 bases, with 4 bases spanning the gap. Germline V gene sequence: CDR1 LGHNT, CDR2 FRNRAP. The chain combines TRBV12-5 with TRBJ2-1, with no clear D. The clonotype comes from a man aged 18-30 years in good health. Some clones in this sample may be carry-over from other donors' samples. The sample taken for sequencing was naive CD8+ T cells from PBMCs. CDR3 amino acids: CASGLDGEQFF. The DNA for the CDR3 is TGTGCTAGTGGTTTGGACGGTGAGCAGTTCTTC. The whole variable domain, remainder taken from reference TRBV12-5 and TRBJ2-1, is DARVTQTPRHKVTEMGQEVTMRCQPILGHNTVFWYRQTMMQGLELLAYFRNRAPLDDSGMPKDRFSAEMPDATLATLKIQPSEPRDSAVYFCASGLDGEQFFGPGTRLTVL.